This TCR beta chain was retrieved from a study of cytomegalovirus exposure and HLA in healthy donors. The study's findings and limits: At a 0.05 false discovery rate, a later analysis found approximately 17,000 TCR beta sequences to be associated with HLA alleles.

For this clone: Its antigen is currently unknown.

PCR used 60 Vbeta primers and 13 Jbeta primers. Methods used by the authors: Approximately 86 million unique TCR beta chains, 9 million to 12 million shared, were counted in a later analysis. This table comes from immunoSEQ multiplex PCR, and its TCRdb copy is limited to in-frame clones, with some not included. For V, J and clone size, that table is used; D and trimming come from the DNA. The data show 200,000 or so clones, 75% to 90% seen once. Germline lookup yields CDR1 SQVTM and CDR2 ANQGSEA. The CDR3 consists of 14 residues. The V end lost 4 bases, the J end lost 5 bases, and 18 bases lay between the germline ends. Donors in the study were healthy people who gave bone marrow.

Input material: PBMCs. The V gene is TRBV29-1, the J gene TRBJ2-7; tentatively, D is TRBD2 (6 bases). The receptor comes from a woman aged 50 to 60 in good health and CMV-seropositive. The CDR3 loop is CSVVDARGWDEQYF. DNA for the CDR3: TGCAGCGTTGTCGACGCCCGGGGGTGGGACGAGCAGTACTTC.